The source of this T cell receptor beta chain is a study of blood T cell repertoires in COVID-19. As for the study in general: Sources were T cells, B-cell-depleted T cells, or PBMCs; the material itself was cDNA or gDNA.

The CDR3 runs to 14 residues. Germline CDR1 SGHRS, CDR2 YFSETQ. V dropped 6 bases and J dropped 0; count of bases not matched to a gene: 6. Ages ranged from roughly 18 to 100 years, with residence in approximately 23 US areas. Cohorts were based on clinical histories the participants reported. Methods used by the authors: Estimation of nucleated cell counts was performed using reference gene primer amplification. TCRdb's copy holds only in-frame clones and misses some; the assay was immunoSEQ multiplex PCR. V and J calls and clone size are as listed in that table; D and trimming were resolved from the DNA. The table lists some 130,000 clones, 84% of them singletons, with approximately 5% in the top ten.

The specimen sequenced was PBMCs or T cells enriched from blood (not recorded which). The sequence was collected from a middle-aged man with acute COVID-19. The chain is built from TRBV5-1 and TRBJ2-7, with 7 bases identical to TRBD2. The CDR3 DNA is TGCGCCAGCACCCTACGCGGGGGCTCCTACGAGCAGTACTTC. It codes for CASTLRGGSYEQYF. Drawing the rest from reference TRBV5-1 and TRBJ2-7, the complete variable domain is KAGVTQTPRYLIKTRGQQVTLSCSPISGHRSVSWYQQTPGQGLQFLFEYFSETQRNKGNFPGRFSGRQFSNSRSEMNVSTLELGDSALYLCASTLRGGSYEQYFGPGTRLTVT.